The clone carrying this TCR beta chain has more than one count but fewer than ten. Its antigen is not known. This entry is derived from a study of T-cell reconstitution after alpha-beta-depleted transplantation in children. J was trimmed by 2 bases and V by 2 bases; bases with no gene match: 6. The germline gives CDR1 MNHEY, CDR2 SVGEGT. This CDR3 is 17 amino acids long. Unique molecular identifiers were incorporated into the prepared TCRbeta library. TCRdb re-derived calls from the PCR reads in MiXCR, one entry per CDR3 protein. The table records hundreds of thousands of distinct CDR3 sequences, approximately 12% of them present only once. Regarding the study as a whole: From surviving recipient T cells and thymic progenitors came the high day-60 TCRbeta diversity observed in some patients. About two months after transplant, alpha-beta T cells reportedly came from several hundred expanded graft clones.

The specimen comprised PBMCs, mostly from graft donor cells, sampled 360 days after TCRalphabeta/CD19-depleted stem cell transplant. The chain employs TRBV6-2 or TRBV6-3 and TRBJ2-2; TRBD1 agrees at 9 bases. This TCR came from a male patient aged 10-17 years who had a stem cell transplant for acute myeloid leukemia, so the T cells may come from the graft donor. The CDR3 reads CASSYPRTGANTGELFF. Written as DNA, the CDR3 is TGTGCCAGCAGTTACCCCAGGACAGGGGCAAACACCGGGGAGCTGTTTTTT.